The rows below give T cell receptor beta chains drawn from one sample of a study of cytomegalovirus exposure and HLA in healthy donors. This table comes from immunoSEQ multiplex PCR, and its TCRdb copy is limited to in-frame clones, with some not included. The data contain fewer than 400,000 clones, about nine tenths of them singletons. The sequencing input was PBMCs. These receptors all come from a young woman in good health and CMV-seronegative. CDR3s include the opening cysteine and the closing phenylalanine or tryptophan. Fields, in order: clone size, J gene, D gene, V gene, CDR3 DNA, CDR3 protein. The D gene is left open where the match is weak. Only part of the rows carry a size: once, few, many, or a class if the clone is expanded.

clone size: .
J gene: TRBJ2-3
D gene: TRBD2
V gene: TRBV5-6
CDR3 DNA: TGTGCCAGCAGCCTTAGCGGGAAGTCCGATACGCAGTATTTT
CDR3 protein: CASSLSGKSDTQYF

clone size: .
J gene: TRBJ2-2
D gene: .
V gene: TRBV5-1
CDR3 DNA: TGCGCCAGCAGCTGGAATAGCGTGGGGGGCACCGGGGAGCTGTTTTTT
CDR3 protein: CASSWNSVGGTGELFF

clone size: .
J gene: TRBJ2-1
D gene: TRBD1
V gene: TRBV19
CDR3 DNA: TGTGCCAGTAGTACATACGGGACAGTTCTCAATGAGCAGTTCTTC
CDR3 protein: CASSTYGTVLNEQFF

clone size: .
J gene: TRBJ1-5
D gene: TRBD1
V gene: TRBV27
CDR3 DNA: TGTGCCAGCAGTTTATCGGCAGGGGGTCCCAATCAGCCCCAGCATTTT
CDR3 protein: CASSLSAGGPNQPQHF

clone size: .
J gene: TRBJ1-1
D gene: .
V gene: TRBV21-1
CDR3 DNA: TGTGCCAGCAGCCCCGGACAGGGTAACACTGAAGCTTTCTTT
CDR3 protein: CASSPGQGNTEAFF

clone size: .
J gene: TRBJ1-1
D gene: .
V gene: TRBV28
CDR3 DNA: TGTGCCAGCAGTTTACGCACTGAAGCTTTCTTT
CDR3 protein: CASSLRTEAFF

clone size: .
J gene: TRBJ2-7
D gene: .
V gene: TRBV6-5
CDR3 DNA: TGTGCCAGCAGTTCACCGACAGGTTCCTACGAGCAGTACTTC
CDR3 protein: CASSSPTGSYEQYF

clone size: few
J gene: TRBJ2-2
D gene: .
V gene: TRBV11-2
CDR3 DNA: TGTGCCAGCAGCTCCTACAGAGACACCGGGGAGCTGTTTTTT
CDR3 protein: CASSSYRDTGELFF

clone size: .
J gene: TRBJ2-3
D gene: TRBD2
V gene: TRBV7-3
CDR3 DNA: TGTGCCAGCAGCCGGACTAGCGGGAGAGATACGCAGTATTTT
CDR3 protein: CASSRTSGRDTQYF

clone size: .
J gene: TRBJ1-5
D gene: .
V gene: TRBV18
CDR3 DNA: TGTGCCAGCTCACCATTCCAGGGCAATCAGCCCCAGCATTTT
CDR3 protein: CASSPFQGNQPQHF

clone size: .
J gene: TRBJ1-4
D gene: .
V gene: TRBV15
CDR3 DNA: TGTGCCACCAGCAGAGATTGGAGCGGGGAACAACCGAATGAAAAACTGTTTTTT
CDR3 protein: CATSRDWSGEQPNEKLFF

clone size: .
J gene: TRBJ1-5
D gene: .
V gene: TRBV5-6
CDR3 DNA: TGTGCCAGCAGCTTTAATACAGTCTTCGAGCCCCAGCATTTT
CDR3 protein: CASSFNTVFEPQHF

clone size: .
J gene: TRBJ2-1
D gene: TRBD1
V gene: TRBV5-1
CDR3 DNA: TGCGCCAGCAGCCCGGGACAGGGATCCCACAATGAGCAGTTCTTC
CDR3 protein: CASSPGQGSHNEQFF

clone size: once
J gene: TRBJ2-1
D gene: TRBD1
V gene: TRBV15
CDR3 DNA: TGTGCCACCAGCAGAGACGGGACAGGGACGGGTGAGCAGTTCTTC
CDR3 protein: CATSRDGTGTGEQFF

clone size: .
J gene: TRBJ2-1
D gene: .
V gene: TRBV29-1
CDR3 DNA: TGCAGCGGGAGACAGTACAATGAGCAGTTCTTC
CDR3 protein: CSGRQYNEQFF

clone size: once
J gene: TRBJ2-7
D gene: .
V gene: TRBV18
CDR3 DNA: TGTGCCAGCTCACCGCCGGGGAGAGGGCACGAGCAGTACTTC
CDR3 protein: CASSPPGRGHEQYF

clone size: .
J gene: TRBJ1-1
D gene: .
V gene: TRBV30
CDR3 DNA: TGTGCCTGGAGCCCAGGGGAAACTGAAGCTTTCTTT
CDR3 protein: CAWSPGETEAFF

clone size: once
J gene: TRBJ2-1
D gene: TRBD2
V gene: TRBV7-8
CDR3 DNA: TGTGCCAGCAGGCCCAGCGGGGGGTCCTACAATGAGCAGTTCTTC
CDR3 protein: CASRPSGGSYNEQFF

clone size: .
J gene: TRBJ1-3
D gene: .
V gene: TRBV5-1
CDR3 DNA: TGCGCCAGCAGCCTGGGGGACTTTGGAAACACCATATATTTT
CDR3 protein: CASSLGDFGNTIYF

clone size: .
J gene: TRBJ2-7
D gene: .
V gene: TRBV7-2
CDR3 DNA: TGTGCCAGCAGCACCATAGCGGCTTACGAGCAGTACTTC
CDR3 protein: CASSTIAAYEQYF

clone size: .
J gene: TRBJ2-2
D gene: TRBD1
V gene: TRBV10-3
CDR3 DNA: TGTGCCATCAGTGACCCGGGACAGGGCGGGACCGGGGAGCTGTTTTTT
CDR3 protein: CAISDPGQGGTGELFF